This T cell receptor beta chain stems from a study of cytomegalovirus exposure and HLA in healthy donors (dated by TCRdb to about 2017). Regarding the research as a whole: According to an earlier analysis of a few hundred of the donors, 150 million to 200 million T cells yielded 117 million unique TCR beta sequences and approximately 280 Gb of sequence data. An early release that covered around 590 HLA-typed donors contained about 300 gigabases of sequencing data and approximately 85 million unique TCR sequences. The genetic ancestry cluster associated with self-reported Caucasian donors included 81% of the approximately 430 genotyped donors. The aim of the study was to test whether cataloging public T cell receptors could identify signatures of past pathogen exposure. Using immunosequencing, the study profiled T cell repertoires from 550 to 750 subjects and related those repertoires to cytomegalovirus serostatus. In addition to the first cohort of approximately 650 subjects, a separate validation cohort of over 90 different subjects was used. High-throughput TCR immunosequencing, statistical association of individual TCRs with disease status, and machine learning were combined to predict cytomegalovirus infection status. A later analysis re-examined previously published TCR beta repertoires from just over 650 donors and added high-resolution HLA genotyping to investigate patterns of TCR occurrence. Rather than using new phenotypic data, the later analysis identified candidate immune exposures from TCR beta sequences and from how often those sequences occurred across donors. An earlier analysis of 587 of the donors used high-throughput TCR beta sequencing to judge whether each TCR beta V gene segment behaved as functional or pseudogenic. Alongside the repertoire data, information on donor age, sex, ethnicity and CMV serostatus was compiled. A later genetic analysis took genome-wide SNP genotypes for about three fifths of the roughly 700 donors and used that subset as a discovery cohort. Every repertoire in the discovery cohort had been generated on one and the same sequencing platform. Both class I and class II loci were covered by HLA typing, at four-digit resolution. The number of donors typed differed by locus, with roughly 629-640 for A, B, C, DRB1 and DQB1, roughly 520 for DQA1, 600 to 610 for DPA1, and over 400 for DPB1. Four to six DR-DQ haplotypes were handled as single units for association and clustering, since linkage in the cohort was strong. Among around 400 genotyped donors of the cohort, an average of about 240,000 unique TCR beta nucleotide sequences were sequenced per donor, roughly a sixth of them non-productive.

General findings and caveats noted by the study authors: In a later analysis, TCR association rates were found to vary across HLA loci, with the most associated TCRs seen for DRB1 alleles and the fewest for HLA-C alleles. According to a later analysis, most CMV-associated TCR beta chains appeared to be HLA-restricted, and the HLA associations seemed to be driven largely by CMV exposure. According to a later analysis, parvovirus B19, influenza, CMV and Epstein-Barr virus appeared linked to several top co-occurrence clusters. A further reported finding was that TCR beta sequences accurately predicted the HLA-A and HLA-B alleles for most subjects in the first cohort. A cluster of highly shared sequence variants was judged likely to represent a technical artifact of the sequencing pipeline. CMV serostatus was the only immune exposure information available for the cohort. Because HLA typing was missing for some donors at each locus, association tests included only the typed subset. Cytomegalovirus status was reported to be diagnosed by the classifier with high specificity and sensitivity in both the original and validation cohorts. According to the authors, the approach could potentially be generalized to other disease states and immunological phenotypes. While some public TCRs were present in many individuals, most TCR sequences turned up only very rarely across donors. In a later analysis, HLA-associated TCR beta chains were found to be more clonally expanded and to have lower generation probabilities than equally common non-associated chains. An earlier analysis of approximately 570 of the donors showed that most TCR beta V segments appeared in productive rearrangements either about 90% or about 30% of the time, which broadly matched IMGT annotations. In a later genetic analysis, fewer N-insertions in productive TCRs were reported among donors in an Asian-associated ancestry cluster than the approximately 630-donor mean. The earlier analysis of 587 of the donors excluded fewer than 20 rarely observed V segments, including chromosome 9 orphons, because counts were too low. Three of the identified cytomegalovirus-associated TCR beta chains were confirmed in vitro to be specific for cytomegalovirus antigens. Correlated functional status among segregating V segments might be attributable to linkage disequilibrium, but an unknown experimental factor could not be ruled out. The cohort was sequenced for TCR beta chains only, and without alpha or paired-chain data the features that could be detected were limited. Assigning TCR associations to individual alleles was difficult when HLA alleles, especially DR and DQ, strongly co-occurred. Specific HLA alleles were associated with 18,000 or so TCR beta sequences at a false discovery rate of 0.05 in a later analysis. The 87-base-pair reads could not distinguish some IMGT-functional V segments, including TRBV6-2 and TRBV6-3, so those segments were excluded. Sequencing depth was assumed to be roughly uniform across donors in the presence/absence analyses, though that assumption may not hold. An association between a missense DCLRE1C variant and V-gene and J-gene trimming of TCR beta chains was found in a later genetic analysis and replicated in an independent cohort. A total of 150 or so TCR beta chains were listed by the study as associated with cytomegalovirus.

Receptor amplification or capture employed the immunoSEQ multiplex PCR assay. For the multiplex PCR, a mixture combining 60 forward primers for TCR Vbeta segments and 13 reverse primers for TCR Jbeta segments was used. A multiplex PCR assay on genomic DNA amplified the CDR3 region of rearranged TCR beta genes. On the Illumina HiSeq System, the amplified TCR beta libraries were sequenced as 87-base-pair reads. Under the source paper's analysis protocol: A later analysis counted 75 million to 100 million unique TCR beta chains across the 640 or so repertoires, and roughly 10 million of these chains were shared by at least two donors. Raw reads were error-corrected and collapsed into unique sequences with a nearest-neighbor algorithm that merged closely related sequences to remove PCR and sequencing errors. To assign V, D and J gene segments, CDR3 sequences were aligned to IMGT reference sequences. For a sequence to be retained, at least a six-nucleotide match to both a V gene segment and a J gene segment was required. A rearrangement was called productive if the CDR3 had no stop codons and remained in frame with V and J, and every other rearrangement was called non-productive. CDR3 was defined by IMGT convention, running from the second conserved V-encoded cysteine to the conserved J-encoded phenylalanine. Sequences without an unambiguous match to a single V gene segment were excluded from the earlier analysis of about 600 of the donors. An earlier analysis of 450 to 650 of the donors called V segments functional above 56.7% productive rearrangements and segregating when the between-donor standard deviation exceeded 5%. A statistical classification framework was built for diagnosing cytomegalovirus status from the catalog of TCR beta chain sequences. V and J gene assignment, in a later analysis, came from comparing TCR nucleotide sequences with IMGT/GENE-DB human TR gene sequences. Using the TCRdist pipeline, a later analysis assigned CDR3 sequences along with most-parsimonious VDJ recombination scenarios. In a later analysis, each TCR beta chain was defined by its CDR3 amino acid sequence together with its V-gene family, and reads lacking a unique V-gene family were excluded. In a later analysis, 550 to 650 highly shared, low-generation-probability nucleotide sequences were removed to address suspected cross-contamination and a sequencing artifact. For each public chain, a later analysis derived a clonal expansion index from normalized ranks of inferred template counts within each repertoire. A later analysis computed generation probabilities with a VDJ recombination model fitted to out-of-frame rearrangements, and checked the results against IGoR. In a later analysis, TCR-TCR, TCR-HLA and TCR-CMV co-occurrence was scored with hypergeometric tests, and a repertoire-size bias correction was applied to TCR pairs. In a later analysis, false discovery rates were estimated by permuting HLA or CMV assignments 20 times. A later analysis grouped co-occurring TCRs with DBSCAN, adding TCRdist sequence similarity when clustering within HLA-allele-positive subsets. Repertoires with fewer than 30,000 or more than 120,000 public chains, plus five repertoires with anomalous nucleotide sharing, were excluded from co-occurrence clustering. Drawn from immuneACCESS, this table holds only the in-frame rearrangements with V and J called that TCRdb kept. Clones are partly lost; checked studies trace under half to an unresolved V gene and leave the rest unexplained. That table supplies the V and J calls and clone size; D and trimming were determined from the DNA. The sample records approximately 89,000 clones, approximately 60% of which are singletons. 4.5% to 5.5% of the sample comes from the top ten.

The cohort comprised approximately 700 healthy bone marrow donors. At the time of sampling, all cohort members were nominally healthy, though unrecorded immune exposures were likely present. The donor was CMV seropositive and was included in the group of some 290 seropositive cohort members. Every donor gave a peripheral blood sample, and the peripheral blood mononuclear cells from that sample were used for TCR beta sequencing. Genomic DNA was extracted from the blood cell samples with the Qiagen DNeasy Blood Extraction Kit. CDR1 SEHNR and CDR2 FQNEAQ are derived from the germline V gene (reference sequence). Counted from cysteine to phenylalanine, this CDR3 has 13 amino acids. Kept here is only the CDR3 DNA, which spans 39 bases and is read in frame from base 1. The junction shows trimming of 3 bases on V and 4 bases on J, and the gene matches do not reach 2 bases of it. This clone was seen a few times. The clone's antigen remains unknown. No much larger clone exists at a distance of one base, and base qualities are not known.

This sequence uses TRBV7-9 and TRBJ2-5; TRBD1 aligns with 7 central bases. The source material was PBMCs. This clonotype was sampled from a woman aged 25 to 39 in good health and CMV-seropositive. The CDR3: CASSFGTAETQYF. The DNA sequence follows: TGTGCCAGCAGCTTCGGGACAGCAGAGACCCAGTACTTC.